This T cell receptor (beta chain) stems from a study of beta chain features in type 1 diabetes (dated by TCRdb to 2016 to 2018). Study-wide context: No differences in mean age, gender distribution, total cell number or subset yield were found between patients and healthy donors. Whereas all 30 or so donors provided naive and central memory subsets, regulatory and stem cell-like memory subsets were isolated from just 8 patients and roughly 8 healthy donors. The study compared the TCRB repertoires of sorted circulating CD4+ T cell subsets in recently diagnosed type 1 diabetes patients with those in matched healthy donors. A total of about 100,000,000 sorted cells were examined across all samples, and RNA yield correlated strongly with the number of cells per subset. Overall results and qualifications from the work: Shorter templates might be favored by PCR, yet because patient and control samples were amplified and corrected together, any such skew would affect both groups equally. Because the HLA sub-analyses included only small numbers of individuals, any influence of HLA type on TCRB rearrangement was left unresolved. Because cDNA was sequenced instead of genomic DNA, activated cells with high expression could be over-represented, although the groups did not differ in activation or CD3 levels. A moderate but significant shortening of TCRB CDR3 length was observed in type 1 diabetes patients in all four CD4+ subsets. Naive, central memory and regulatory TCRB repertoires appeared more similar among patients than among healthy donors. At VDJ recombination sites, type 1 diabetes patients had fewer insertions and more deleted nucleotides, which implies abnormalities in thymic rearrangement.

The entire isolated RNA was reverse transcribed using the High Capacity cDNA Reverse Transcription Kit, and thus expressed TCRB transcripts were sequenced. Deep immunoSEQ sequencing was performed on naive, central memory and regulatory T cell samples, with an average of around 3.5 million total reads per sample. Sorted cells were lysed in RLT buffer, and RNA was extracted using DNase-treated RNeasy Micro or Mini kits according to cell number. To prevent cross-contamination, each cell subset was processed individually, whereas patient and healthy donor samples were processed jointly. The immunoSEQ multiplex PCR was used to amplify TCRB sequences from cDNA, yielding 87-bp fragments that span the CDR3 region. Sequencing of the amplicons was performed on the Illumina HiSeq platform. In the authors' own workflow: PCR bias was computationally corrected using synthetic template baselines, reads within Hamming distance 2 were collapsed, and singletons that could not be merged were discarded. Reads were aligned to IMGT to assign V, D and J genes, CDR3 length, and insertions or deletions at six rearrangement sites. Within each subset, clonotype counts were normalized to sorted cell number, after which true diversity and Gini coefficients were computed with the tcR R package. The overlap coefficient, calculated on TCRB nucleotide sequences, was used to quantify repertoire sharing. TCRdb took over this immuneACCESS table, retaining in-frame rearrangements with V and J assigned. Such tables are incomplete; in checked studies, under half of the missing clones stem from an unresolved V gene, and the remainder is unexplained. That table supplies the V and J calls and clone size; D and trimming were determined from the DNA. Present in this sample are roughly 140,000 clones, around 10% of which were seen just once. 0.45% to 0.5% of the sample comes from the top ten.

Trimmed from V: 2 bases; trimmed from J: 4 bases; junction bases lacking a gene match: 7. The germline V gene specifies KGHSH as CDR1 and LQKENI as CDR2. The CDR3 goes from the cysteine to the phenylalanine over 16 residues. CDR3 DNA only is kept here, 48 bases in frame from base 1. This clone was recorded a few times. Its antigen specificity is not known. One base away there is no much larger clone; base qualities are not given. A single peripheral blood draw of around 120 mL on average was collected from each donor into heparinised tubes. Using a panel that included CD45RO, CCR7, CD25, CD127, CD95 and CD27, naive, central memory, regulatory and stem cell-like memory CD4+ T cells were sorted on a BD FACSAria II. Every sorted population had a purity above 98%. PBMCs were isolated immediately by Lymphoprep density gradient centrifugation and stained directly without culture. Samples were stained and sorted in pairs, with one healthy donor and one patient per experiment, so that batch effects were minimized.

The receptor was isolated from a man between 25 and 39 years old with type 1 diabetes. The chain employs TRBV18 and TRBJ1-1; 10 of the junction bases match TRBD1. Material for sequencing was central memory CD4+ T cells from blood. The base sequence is TGTGCCAGCTCACCAAAATTTGGGACAGGGGCCACTGAAGCTTTCTTT. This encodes CASSPKFGTGATEAFF. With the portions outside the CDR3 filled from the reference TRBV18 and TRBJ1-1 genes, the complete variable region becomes NAGVMQNPRHLVRRRGQEARLRCSPMKGHSHVYWYRQLPEEGLKFMVYLQKENIIDESGMPKERFSAEFPKEGPSILRIQQVVRGDSAAYFCASSPKFGTGATEAFFGQGTRLTVV.